The 26 T cell receptor beta chains below all came from one sample that was sequenced in a study of cytomegalovirus exposure and HLA in healthy donors. The protocol was immunoSEQ multiplex PCR, while the TCRdb copy is restricted to in-frame clones and leaves out a portion. The data hold over 45,000 clones, with around 94% observed a single time. The sample was PBMCs. These receptors originate from a young man in good health and CMV-seronegative.

This chain connects TRBV19 to TRBJ2-2, with 8 bases that match TRBD1. The CDR3 length is 13 residues. The V gene's germline CDR1 is LNHDA and CDR2 SQIVND (reference sequence). With 9 bases clipped from V and 4 bases from J, the junction kept 4 bases outside the gene matches. CDR3 DNA: TGTGCCAGCGACAGGGGAGTCACCGGGGAGCTGTTTTTT. Protein: CASDRGVTGELFF.

V usage is TRBV2 and J usage is TRBJ2-3; tentative D call: TRBD2 (6 bases). The V gene's germline CDR1 is SNHLY and CDR2 FYNNEI. The CDR3 covers 14 residues. The V and J ends lost 1 base and 1 base respectively, with 6 bases between them. CDR3 in DNA: TGTGCCAGCAGTGAAGAGCGGGGCACAGATACGCAGTATTTT. Translation gives CASSEERGTDTQYF.

The chain links TRBV4-3 to TRBJ2-3; D unclear. Looked up from germline, CDR1 is LGHNA and CDR2 is YSLEER. The germline V and J ends were trimmed by 1 base and 1 base, with 6 bases remaining between them. CDR3 length: 14 amino acids. Here the CDR3 reads CASSQVAGTDTQYF. The CDR3 DNA follows: TGCGCCAGCAGCCAAGTGGCTGGCACAGATACGCAGTATTTT.

The chain is built from TRBV6-6 and TRBJ1-2, with D maybe TRBD1 (5 bases). V lost 0 bases and J lost 5, with 16 bases in between. Germline V gene sequence: CDR1 MNHNY, CDR2 SVGAGI (reference sequence). The CDR3 spans 16 residues. DNA of the CDR3: TGTGCCAGCAGTTACTCGAAAGATGCGGGGCATTATGGCTACACCTTC. Translated: CASSYSKDAGHYGYTF.

The chain has TRBV6-1 and TRBJ2-1, with a weak D call TRBD1 (6 bases). This CDR3 has 14 residues. V dropped 7 bases and J dropped 4 bases, with 14 bases sitting between them. Germline V gene lookup returns CDR1 MNHNS and CDR2 SASEGT. CDR3 DNA sequence: TGTGCCAGCACGGACAGAAATCGGTACAATGAGCAGTTCTTC. Translation gives CASTDRNRYNEQFF.

V gene TRBV2 combines with J gene TRBJ2-7, with 8 positions matching TRBD1. The V gene's germline CDR1 is SNHLY and CDR2 FYNNEI. The V gene end was trimmed by 6 bases and the J gene end by 7 bases; junction bases not matched to a gene: 5. The CDR3 has 12 residues. This chain's CDR3 is CASRETGEEQYF. DNA for the CDR3: TGTGCCAGCAGAGAGACAGGGGAAGAGCAGTACTTC.

The V gene is TRBV7-2, the J gene TRBJ1-4; 10 positions agree with TRBD1. Germline V gene data show CDR1 as SGHTA and CDR2 as FQGNSA. The V gene end was trimmed by 0 bases and the J gene end by 4 bases; junction bases not matched to a gene: 5. The CDR3 has 17 residues. In DNA form, the CDR3 reads TGTGCCAGCAGCTTAGCCGCGGGACAGGGGATTAATGAAAAACTGTTTTTT. This codes for CASSLAAGQGINEKLFF.

The V call is TRBV7-2, the J call TRBJ2-1, with 7 bases identical to TRBD2. Germline CDR1 SGHTA, CDR2 FQGNSA. Germline trimming cut 3 bases from V and 8 bases from J; bases unmatched to any gene: 1. This CDR3 contains 12 residues. CDR3 loop: CASSLTSYEQFF. CDR3 nucleotide sequence: TGTGCCAGCAGCTTGACTAGCTATGAGCAGTTCTTC.

The chain has TRBV10-3 and TRBJ2-1; TRBD1 agrees at 7 bases. The CDR3 covers 11 residues. In germline, CDR1 is ENHRY, CDR2 SYGVKD. The trim removed 10 bases at V and 8 bases at J, leaving 5 bases unmatched. The CDR3 sequence is CATRQGHEQFF. The CDR3 region has the DNA TGTGCCACGAGACAGGGCCATGAGCAGTTCTTC.

This sequence joins TRBV2 and TRBJ2-5, with TRBD1 identical over 8 bases. V gave up 11 bases and J gave up 5 bases; unmatched junction bases: 10. The CDR3 has 13 amino acids. CDR1 and CDR2 (germline): SNHLY, FYNNEI. Here the CDR3 reads CACQDRARETQYF. In DNA form, the CDR3 reads TGTGCCTGCCAGGACAGGGCGAGGGAGACCCAGTACTTC.

The chain recombines TRBV6-6 with TRBJ1-5; possible D gene TRBD1, 6 bases. The germline CDR1 and CDR2 sequences are MNHNY and SVGAGI (reference sequence). V shed 3 bases and J shed 1 base, with 7 bases lying between them. The length of the CDR3 is 14 residues. The CDR3 region has the DNA TGTGCCAGCAGTTATCAGGGGAGCAATCAGCCCCAGCATTTT. As protein: CASSYQGSNQPQHF.

The V gene is TRBV6-5, the J gene TRBJ2-5, with D possibly being TRBD2 (5 bases). The germline V and J ends were trimmed by 4 bases and 5 bases, with 17 bases remaining between them. The CDR3 runs to 15 residues. From germline, CDR1 is MNHEY and CDR2 SVGAGI. In nucleotides, the CDR3 is TGTGCCAGCAGTTTATTATTAGAGGGCCGTGAGACCCAGTACTTC. It translates to CASSLLLEGRETQYF.

Points on this clone: The sample contains more than one DNA sequence encoding this CDR3. The CDR3 reads CASSLLRGSGAKVEQYF. CDR3 nucleotides: TGTGCCAGCAGTTTATTACGGGGGAGCGGGGCTAAGGTCGAGCAGTACTTC. The V call is TRBV27, the J call TRBJ2-7; 7 bases are a match to TRBD2. The CDR3 sequence is 17 residues long. The junction had 15 bases not matched to a gene; V was cut back by 1 base and J by 6 bases. Germline-derived CDR1 and CDR2 are MNHEY and SMNVEV (reference sequence).

This sequence joins TRBV9 and TRBJ2-2, with D maybe TRBD1 (6 bases). V lost 7 bases to trimming and J lost 6 bases, with 7 bases between them. CDR1 and CDR2 (germline): SGDLS, YYNGEE. This CDR3 spans 11 amino acids. The chain's CDR3 is CASQGSGELFF. CDR3 bases: TGTGCCAGCCAGGGGTCCGGGGAGCTGTTTTTT. Drawing the rest from reference TRBV9 and TRBJ2-2, the complete variable domain is DSGVTQTPKHLITATGQRVTLRCSPRSGDLSVYWYQQSLDQGLQFLIQYYNGEERAKGNILERFSAQQFPDLHSELNLSSLELGDSALYFCASQGSGELFFGEGSRLTVL.

The chain uses TRBV2 and TRBJ2-1; TRBD2 matches 10 bases. The length of the CDR3 is 16 residues. V lost 4 bases, J lost 7 bases, and 10 bases stayed unmatched. Germline V gene sequence: CDR1 SNHLY, CDR2 FYNNEI. DNA for the CDR3: TGTGCCAGCAGTGTTGAGCGGGAGGGCGCCACTAATGAGCAGTTCTTC. Translating gives CASSVEREGATNEQFF.

For the CDR3, the DNA is TGTGCCAGCAGCGTAGGGGTAGCGGGAGGGACAGATACGCAGTATTTT. Translation: CASSVGVAGGTDTQYF. The chain employs TRBV9 and TRBJ2-3; 11 positions match TRBD2. Germline V gives CDR1 SGDLS, CDR2 YYNGEE. V lost 0 bases, J lost 3 bases, and 3 bases stayed unmatched. This CDR3 region has 16 residues.

The chain links TRBV6-1 to TRBJ2-7; weak D call: TRBD1 (6 bases). The CDR3 sequence is 14 residues long. The germline V gene encodes CDR1 MNHNS and CDR2 SASEGT. V was shortened by 4 bases and J by 4 bases, with 14 bases between the two germline ends. Here the CDR3 reads CASSVLRTEYEQYF. The CDR3, as DNA: TGTGCCAGCAGTGTACTTCGGACAGAGTACGAGCAGTACTTC.

V is TRBV7-9 and J is TRBJ2-3; D might be TRBD2 (5 bases). This CDR3 comprises 15 residues. The germline V gene has CDR1 SEHNR and CDR2 FQNEAQ (reference sequence). V was shortened by 4 bases and J by 0 bases, with 11 bases between the two germline ends. The CDR3 DNA is TGTGCCAGCAGCTCCAACGGGATTAGCACAGATACGCAGTATTTT. Protein product: CASSSNGISTDTQYF.

The V gene is TRBV28, the J gene TRBJ2-3, with 11 bases identical to TRBD1. The germline gives CDR1 MDHEN, CDR2 SYDVKM. V lost 3 bases, J lost 5 bases, and 10 bases stayed unmatched. CDR3 length equals 17 residues. This CDR3 reads CASSFRSSGTGGDTQYF. DNA of the CDR3: TGTGCCAGCAGTTTCCGATCCTCCGGGACAGGGGGAGATACGCAGTATTTT.

This clone occurred once. This chain joins TRBV5-4 and TRBJ2-1; 10 bases line up with TRBD2. Germline CDR1 SGHNT, CDR2 YYREEE (reference sequence). The CDR3 consists of 15 residues. V lost 4 bases to trimming and J lost 9 bases; unmatched junction nucleotides: 10. CDR3 protein: CASSPWTSGGGEQFF. CDR3 DNA: TGTGCCAGCAGCCCTTGGACTAGCGGCGGGGGTGAGCAGTTCTTC.

This rearrangement joins TRBV7-2 to TRBJ2-2; 10 bases align to TRBD2. J gave up 6 bases and V 2 bases, and 15 bases lay outside the gene matches. The CDR3 length is 19 residues. Per germline, CDR1 SGHTA and CDR2 FQGNSA. The DNA of the CDR3 is TGTGCCAGCAGCTTAAACTCGGTGCCTAGCGGGAGCCGGTCCGGGGAGCTGTTTTTT. Its protein is CASSLNSVPSGSRSGELFF.

The J gene is TRBJ2-4, the V gene TRBV6-5; the D gene is possibly TRBD1 (5 bases). The CDR3 is 13 residues long. Germline CDR1 reads MNHEY; CDR2 reads SVGAGI. V dropped 8 bases and J dropped 7 bases, with 15 bases sitting between them. The CDR3 DNA follows: TGTGCCAGCGGGGCCTTGGGTTCGAACATTCAGTACTTC. Protein product: CASGALGSNIQYF.

The chain uses TRBV27 and TRBJ1-2; 12 bases line up with TRBD1. V lost 6 bases, J lost 4 bases, and 12 bases stayed unmatched. The CDR3 runs to 17 residues. From germline, CDR1 is MNHEY and CDR2 SMNVEV (reference sequence). CDR3 sequence: CASRGGQGAPFSYGYTF. In DNA form, the CDR3 reads TGTGCCAGCAGAGGGGGACAGGGGGCGCCTTTCTCCTATGGCTACACCTTC.

This chain links TRBV5-6 with TRBJ2-5; D is perhaps TRBD1 (5 bases). The CDR3 extends over 13 amino acids. Trimming stripped 0 bases from V and 4 bases from J, with 7 bases between. The germline V gene encodes CDR1 SGHDT and CDR2 YYEEEE. CDR3 bases: TGTGCCAGCAGCTTGGACAGGAGAGAGACCCAGTACTTC. Its protein is CASSLDRRETQYF.

The gene calls are TRBV19 and TRBJ2-7, with TRBD2 matching over 13 bases. Trimming took 5 bases from V and 3 from J; bases not matched to a gene: 4. This CDR3 has 15 amino acids. Germline CDR1 is LNHDA and CDR2 is SQIVND (reference sequence). The CDR3 nucleotides are TGTGCCAGTAGTGCGAGGACTAGCGGGAGCTACGAGCAGTACTTC. Translating it yields CASSARTSGSYEQYF.

The rearrangement uses TRBV15 and TRBJ2-4; TRBD2 might be the D (5 bases). Trimming removed 1 base at V and 10 bases at J, with 11 bases between. The CDR3 runs to 13 residues. Germline-derived CDR1 and CDR2 are LNHNV and YYDKDF (reference sequence). Here the CDR3 DNA reads TGTGCCACCAGCAGAGTTGAGGGAAGGATTCAGTACTTC. This translates into CATSRVEGRIQYF.